The 20 T cell receptor beta chains presented below share a single source sample, sequenced in a study of blood T cell repertoires in COVID-19. TCRdb's table, derived via immunoSEQ multiplex PCR, lists solely in-frame clones and lacks some. The sample has 200,000 or so clones; around 84% are singletons. The sample comprised peripheral blood. These receptors all stem from a woman aged 55-70 years who had recovered from COVID-19.

This clone was counted between two and nine times. This rearrangement joins TRBV19 to TRBJ2-1; TRBD2 matches 10 bases. The CDR3 runs 13 residues. Trimming took 6 bases from V and 7 from J; bases not matched to a gene: 3. The germline gives CDR1 LNHDA, CDR2 SQIVND (reference sequence). The CDR3 coding sequence is TGTGCCAGTAGGGCTAGCGGGGGTAATGAGCAGTTCTTC. It codes for CASRASGGNEQFF.

This clone has more than one count but fewer than ten. The chain uses TRBV4-2 and TRBJ2-1; TRBD2 aligns across 10 bases. The CDR3 has 16 residues. V shed 4 bases, J shed 8 bases, and the junction held 11 bases outside the gene matches. Germline loops: CDR1 LGHNA, CDR2 YNFKEQ. The chain's CDR3 is CASSRTGTSDSDEQFF. In nucleotides, the CDR3 is TGTGCCAGCAGCCGTACCGGGACTAGCGATTCAGATGAGCAGTTCTTC.

This chain links TRBV6-2 or TRBV6-3 with TRBJ2-7; unclear D gene. The CDR3 covers 18 residues. The germline V gene encodes CDR1 MNHEY and CDR2 SVGEGT. The V and J ends lost 0 bases and 0 bases respectively, with 18 bases between them. CDR3 amino acids: CASSYSKNLVRVSYEQYF. The CDR3 nucleotides read TGTGCCAGCAGTTACTCGAAAAATTTAGTACGGGTCTCCTACGAGCAGTACTTC.

V usage is TRBV12-3 or TRBV12-4 and J usage is TRBJ2-7; the D gene is possibly TRBD2 (5 bases). The CDR3 is made up of 13 amino acids. The V end was cut by 6 bases, the J end by 3 bases, with 12 bases between. CDR3 nucleotides: TGTGCCAGCAGCGGAGGTTTTTTCTACGAGCAGTACTTC. Protein sequence: CASSGGFFYEQYF.

The rearrangement links TRBV5-1 to TRBJ1-4, with 10 bases lining up with TRBD1. This CDR3 is built from 14 residues. V lost 2 bases and J lost 8; bases outside the gene matches: 3. Germline V gene data show CDR1 as SGHRS and CDR2 as YFSETQ. CDR3 sequence reads: CASSLGTGDEKLFF. The CDR3 bases are TGCGCCAGCAGCTTAGGGACAGGGGACGAAAAACTGTTTTTT.

The chain has TRBV9 and TRBJ2-3; tentative D call: TRBD1 (6 bases). With 4 bases removed from V and 2 bases from J, the gap between germline ends came to 11 bases. The CDR3 runs 14 residues. Germline values: CDR1 SGDLS, CDR2 YYNGEE. CDR3 DNA: TGTGCCAGCAGCTCCGGGACATACACAGATACGCAGTATTTT. Translating gives CASSSGTYTDTQYF.

The chain is built from TRBV7-9 and TRBJ1-3; D remains ambiguous. The CDR3 has 16 residues. Trimming removed 5 bases from V and 0 bases from J, with 14 bases in between. The germline gives CDR1 SEHNR, CDR2 FQNEAQ (reference sequence). CDR3 bases: TGTGCCAGCAGCCCCTGGGGAGGTCGCTCTGGAAACACCATATATTTT. Its protein product is CASSPWGGRSGNTIYF.

The V gene is TRBV3-1 (or the pseudogene TRBV3-2), the J gene TRBJ2-1, with TRBD2 matching 12 bases. V dropped 1 base and J dropped 4; count of bases not matched to a gene: 26. Looked up from germline, CDR1 is LGHDT and CDR2 is YNNKEL (reference sequence). The CDR3 loop spans 24 amino acids. This CDR3 reads CASSQVGLAGGMNKYSRIYNEQFF. The CDR3 nucleotides read TGTGCCAGCAGCCAAGTCGGCCTAGCGGGGGGGATGAACAAGTACTCGCGGATATACAATGAGCAGTTCTTC.

In DNA form, the CDR3 reads TGTGCCAGCAGCCGACAGGGGGTCAATCAGCCCCAGCATTTT. Amino acids: CASSRQGVNQPQHF. J is TRBJ1-5 and V is TRBV3-1 (or the pseudogene TRBV3-2), with 9 bases matching TRBD1. The CDR3 has 14 amino acids. V dropped 4 bases and J dropped 3; count of bases not matched to a gene: 1. Germline CDR1 and CDR2: LGHDT and YNNKEL (reference sequence).

The V and J genes are TRBV18 and TRBJ2-6; TRBD1 matches 12 bases. J lost 1 base, V lost 6 bases, and 4 bases had no gene match. CDR1 and CDR2 (germline): KGHSH, LQKENI. This CDR3 has 17 residues. DNA for the CDR3: TGTGCCAGCTCGCAGGGACAGGGGGCTTCTGGGGCCAACGTCCTGACTTTC. It codes for CASSQGQGASGANVLTF.

The V gene is TRBV11-2, the J gene TRBJ2-5; 10 nucleotides align to TRBD2. Germline CDR1 reads SGHAT; CDR2 reads FQNNGV. J was trimmed by 3 bases and V by 5 bases; bases with no gene match: 15. CDR3 length: 18 amino acids. The CDR3 region has the DNA TGTGCCAGCAGCGCCGGGACAGAAACTCTAGCGGGGGAAGAGACCCAGTACTTC. It yields the protein CASSAGTETLAGEETQYF.

The gene calls are TRBV2 and TRBJ2-5; 7 nucleotides align to TRBD2. The V and J ends lost 2 bases and 5 bases, in that order; junction bases with no gene match: 5. There are 14 residues in the CDR3. Germline lookup yields CDR1 SNHLY and CDR2 FYNNEI. CDR3: CASSENSAGETQYF. The CDR3 DNA reads as TGTGCCAGCAGTGAAAACTCAGCGGGGGAGACCCAGTACTTC. The full variable domain, with the rest looked up from reference TRBV2 and TRBJ2-5, is EPEVTQTPSHQVTQMGQEVILRCVPISNHLYFYWYRQILGQKVEFLVSFYNNEISEKSEIFDDQFSVERPDGSNFTLKIRSTKLEDSAMYFCASSENSAGETQYFGPGTRLLVL.

This clone was counted only a few times. This chain joins TRBV2 and TRBJ1-1; TRBD1 aligns across 8 bases. Germline assignment: CDR1 SNHLY and CDR2 FYNNEI. The CDR3 length is 13 residues. The J segment lost 6 bases and the V segment lost 6 bases, leaving 6 bases of the junction unmatched. CDR3 protein: CASSGQGLSEAFF. The CDR3 nucleotides read TGTGCCAGCAGCGGACAGGGATTGTCTGAAGCTTTCTTT.

The chain links TRBV7-8 to TRBJ2-5; 10 positions agree with TRBD1. The V and J ends lost 5 bases and 3 bases, in that order; junction bases with no gene match: 3. The CDR3 is made up of 14 amino acids. Germline CDR1 SGHVS, CDR2 FQNEAQ. The CDR3 spells CASSHGTGEETQYF. DNA of the CDR3: TGTGCCAGCAGCCACGGGACAGGGGAAGAGACCCAGTACTTC.

In DNA form, the CDR3 reads TGTGCCAGCAGCTTAGTTTGGGGCAGGGGAACCTACAATGAGCAGTTCTTC. This sequence encodes CASSLVWGRGTYNEQFF. The V gene is TRBV7-2, the J gene TRBJ2-1; TRBD1 is a possible D gene (6 bases). This CDR3 has 17 residues. Trimming shortened V by 1 base and J by 2 bases, and 15 bases separated the two germline ends. CDR1 and CDR2 (germline): SGHTA, FQGNSA.

Concerning this clone: Other nucleotide sequences from this sample produce the same CDR3. This chain connects TRBV5-4 to TRBJ1-2; 11 bases align to TRBD1. The V segment lost 4 bases and the J segment 2 bases; nucleotides outside the gene matches: 7. This CDR3 has 16 residues. Looked up from germline, CDR1 is SGHNT and CDR2 is YYREEE (reference sequence). The CDR3 protein is CASSPNGQGANYGYTF. For the CDR3, the DNA is TGTGCCAGCAGCCCAAACGGACAGGGGGCCAACTATGGCTACACCTTC.

The CDR3 bases are TGTGCCAGCTCACCGGAACTAGCGGGGGTACAAGAGACCCAGTACTTC. Its protein is CASSPELAGVQETQYF. The rearrangement links TRBV18 to TRBJ2-5, with TRBD2 matching over 11 bases. This CDR3 region has 16 residues. Germline lookup yields CDR1 KGHSH and CDR2 LQKENI. V dropped 3 bases and J dropped 2; count of bases not matched to a gene: 5.

The chain carries TRBV29-1 and TRBJ2-3, with unresolved D. Trimming took off 1 base at V and 11 bases at J, with 7 bases between the two ends. The CDR3 contains 10 residues. The germline gives CDR1 SQVTM, CDR2 ANQGSEA. CDR3 protein: CSVEGPVQYF. The CDR3, as DNA: TGCAGCGTTGAAGGGCCTGTGCAGTATTTT.

The chain joins TRBV5-6 to TRBJ2-7; TRBD1 aligns across 10 bases. With 0 bases clipped from V and 5 bases from J, the junction kept 5 bases outside the gene matches. The CDR3 loop spans 15 amino acids. Germline-derived CDR1 and CDR2 are SGHDT and YYEEEE. The CDR3 nucleotides are TGTGCCAGCAGCTTGGGACAGGGGGCTTGGAACGAGCAGTACTTC. This sequence encodes CASSLGQGAWNEQYF.

This clone was seen a few times. The J gene is TRBJ1-1, the V gene TRBV6-5, with D possibly matching TRBD1 (6 bases). V shed 8 bases and J shed 0 bases, with 13 bases lying between them. Germline CDR1 reads MNHEY; CDR2 reads SVGAGI. This CDR3 is built from 14 residues. CDR3: CASGRGAMNTEAFF. Here the CDR3 DNA reads TGTGCCAGCGGCAGGGGCGCTATGAACACTGAAGCTTTCTTT.